These T cell receptor beta chains were read from a single sample in a study of control samples from healthy donors and cancer patients. Assay: immunoSEQ multiplex PCR; the TCRdb copy retains only in-frame clones and omits some. Of 96,000 or so clones listed, over 90% are singletons. Material: blood. Receptor source: a man aged 18 to 35 in good health. Both conserved end residues are part of each CDR3. The D gene is left open where the match is weak. Some rows mark clone size as missing; the rest say once, few, many or name a class of expanded clone.

TGTGCCACCAGCAGCTACGTCGAAGAGACCCAGTACTTC,CATSSYVEETQYF,TRBJ2-5,.,.,TRBV15
TGTGCCAGCAGTTTCGGGCGGGGGGCCCCCACAGATACGCAGTATTTT,CASSFGRGAPTDTQYF,TRBJ2-3,TRBD2,.,TRBV27
TGCGCCAGCAGTCAATCGGGCGGGAGGGCCGGTAACACCGGGGAGCTGTTTTTT,CASSQSGGRAGNTGELFF,TRBJ2-2,TRBD2,.,TRBV23-1
TGCGCCAGCAGCCCTCGTCGAGGGGCAGGGGAGCTGTTTTTT,CASSPRRGAGELFF,TRBJ2-2,.,.,TRBV5-1
TGTGCCAGCAGTGCCGGGGCCGGGGAGCTGTTTTTT,CASSAGAGELFF,TRBJ2-2,.,.,TRBV7-9
TGTGCCAGCAGTCTCCCCCTCCATAATTCACCCCTCCACTTT,CASSLPLHNSPLHF,TRBJ1-6,.,.,TRBV27
TGCGCCAGCAGCTTGGGAGCAGGGAGGACCTTC,CASSLGAGRTF,TRBJ2-7,.,few,TRBV5-1
TGTGCCAGTACCGTGGACAGGAATCAGCCCCAGCATTTT,CASTVDRNQPQHF,TRBJ1-5,TRBD1,.,TRBV19
TGCGCCAGCAGCCCAATGGGGTACGAGCAGTACTTC,CASSPMGYEQYF,TRBJ2-7,.,.,TRBV5-1
TGTGCCACCAGCCAGGGGTCCGGGGAGCTGTTTTTT,CATSQGSGELFF,TRBJ2-2,.,.,TRBV24-1
TGCGCCAGCAGCCACGGGGAGGCTGAAGCTTTCTTT,CASSHGEAEAFF,TRBJ1-1,.,once,TRBV4-1
TGTGCCTGGAGTCGGAGGGATCAGGATGGCTACACCTTC,CAWSRRDQDGYTF,TRBJ1-2,.,.,TRBV30
TGTGCCAGCAGTTACTCGTCCAGCGGGAGTAGCTACGAGCAGTACTTC,CASSYSSSGSSYEQYF,TRBJ2-7,TRBD2,.,TRBV6-6
TGCGCCAGCAGCCCGGGGAGGGAAGCTTTCTTT,CASSPGREAFF,TRBJ1-1,.,.,TRBV5-1
TGTGCCAGCAGCTTACCAGGGAACCCTGAAGCTTTCTTT,CASSLPGNPEAFF,TRBJ1-1,.,.,TRBV5-6
TGCGCCAGCAGCCAAGATTACCCCTGGAATTCACCCCTCCACTTT,CASSQDYPWNSPLHF,TRBJ1-6,.,.,TRBV4-1
TGCGCCAGCAGCTTAGCGGGACAAACCTACGAGCAGTACTTC,CASSLAGQTYEQYF,TRBJ2-7,.,.,TRBV5-1
TGTGCCAGCAGCTTGATGGGAGGCGAAGCTTTCTTT,CASSLMGGEAFF,TRBJ1-1,.,.,TRBV5-6
TGTGCCAGCAAAACTAGGGACATCGAGGGCCATCAAGAGACCCAGTACTTC,CASKTRDIEGHQETQYF,TRBJ2-5,.,.,TRBV2
TGTGCCAGCAGCCAGGAAGGGGGCAGCGGACAGCCCCAGCATTTT,CASSQEGGSGQPQHF,TRBJ1-5,TRBD1,.,TRBV4-2
TGTGCCAACCACGAGGGAGAGACCCAGTACTTC,CANHEGETQYF,TRBJ2-5,.,.,TRBV7-4
TGTGCCAGCAGCTTAGCCGGGACGGAATATCTCTATGGCTACACCTTC,CASSLAGTEYLYGYTF,TRBJ1-2,.,.,TRBV7-9
TGCGCCAGCAGCCAAGTTGATCTGGGGCTATCGTACGGGGAGCTGTTTTTT,CASSQVDLGLSYGELFF,TRBJ2-2,.,.,TRBV4-1
TGTGCCCTAAACCAGGCAGCCCTGAACACTGAAGCTTTCTTT,CALNQAALNTEAFF,TRBJ1-1,.,.,TRBV19
TGTGCCAGCAGTTACTCCGGGACAGTTTCACCCCTCCACTTT,CASSYSGTVSPLHF,TRBJ1-6,TRBD1,.,TRBV6-2/TRBV6-3
TGTGCCAGCAGTTTCTCCGGGACACCCACCGGGGAGCTGTTTTTT,CASSFSGTPTGELFF,TRBJ2-2,.,.,TRBV6-5
TGTGCCACCTCGAAGCTAAGCTCTGGGGCCAACGTCCTGACTTTC,CATSKLSSGANVLTF,TRBJ2-6,.,.,TRBV18
TGTGCCAGCAGCCCTGATTTTGTCACCATATATTTT,CASSPDFVTIYF,TRBJ1-3,.,.,TRBV14
TGTGCCATCAGTGAGTCGACTAGAACTAGCGGGAGCTCAGATACGCAGTATTTT,CAISESTRTSGSSDTQYF,TRBJ2-3,TRBD2,.,TRBV10-3
TGTGCCAGCAGCCGGGACAGGGGGCATGAAAAACTGTTTTTT,CASSRDRGHEKLFF,TRBJ1-4,TRBD1,.,TRBV7-2
TGCAGCGTTAAAGGGACTAGCGGGGTTGTCCAAGAGACCCAGTACTTC,CSVKGTSGVVQETQYF,TRBJ2-5,TRBD2,.,TRBV29-1
TGTGCCAGTAGTATGGATCCCAGGGTAAGTGAAGCTTTCTTT,CASSMDPRVSEAFF,TRBJ1-1,.,once,TRBV19
TGTGCCAGCAGCCAACGGGGACGGCTAGACGGAGAAAAACTGTTTTTT,CASSQRGRLDGEKLFF,TRBJ1-4,.,.,TRBV7-6
TGTGCCAGTAGTATAGGGAAGGGTAGCGAGCAGTACTTC,CASSIGKGSEQYF,TRBJ2-7,.,.,TRBV19
TGTGCCAGCAGTTTTTCCAGGAACAATGAGCAGTTCTTC,CASSFSRNNEQFF,TRBJ2-1,.,.,TRBV27
TGTGCCAGCAGCCCGCTGATAGAATACAATGAGCAGTTCTTC,CASSPLIEYNEQFF,TRBJ2-1,.,.,TRBV3-1/TRBV3-2
TGCGCCAGCAGCCGAGGGGTGCGAACCGGGGAGCTGTTTTTT,CASSRGVRTGELFF,TRBJ2-2,.,.,TRBV4-3
TGTGCCAGCAGTGAGACTAGCGGGAGCTACGAGCAGTACTTC,CASSETSGSYEQYF,TRBJ2-7,TRBD2,.,TRBV9
TGTGCCAGCAGCTTCACTGGCGCGGGTTTCTCCTACGAGCAGTACTTC,CASSFTGAGFSYEQYF,TRBJ2-7,.,.,TRBV5-6
TGCAGTGCTAGTTGGGTTTCCGGAAACACCATATATTTT,CSASWVSGNTIYF,TRBJ1-3,.,.,TRBV20-1
TGTGCCAGCAGTTTCGACCCGAGCCGCTATGGCTACACCTTC,CASSFDPSRYGYTF,TRBJ1-2,.,once,TRBV27
TGCGCCAGCAGCCCACCCACCCTAGGACAGTTTAATCAGCCCCAGCATTTT,CASSPPTLGQFNQPQHF,TRBJ1-5,.,.,TRBV4-1
TGTGCCAGCAGTTACTCGACTCAGAGCTCCTACGAGCAGTACTTC,CASSYSTQSSYEQYF,TRBJ2-7,.,.,TRBV6-6
TGTGCCAGCAGTTTAGGGAGAGAGCCCCAGCATTTT,CASSLGREPQHF,TRBJ1-5,.,.,TRBV12-3/TRBV12-4
TGCGCCAGCAGCCTACGGGGGCCCGATACGGCCGGGGAGCTGTTTTTT,CASSLRGPDTAGELFF,TRBJ2-2,.,.,TRBV5-1
TGTGCCAGCAGTTTACGTGCTCCCGGGCAGTTCTTC,CASSLRAPGQFF,TRBJ2-1,.,.,TRBV27
TGCGCCAGCAGCCAAGTTCTAAATGAAAAACTGTTTTTT,CASSQVLNEKLFF,TRBJ1-4,.,once,TRBV4-1
TGTGCCAGCAGTTACTCGGGGGGGATCCAGCCCCAGCATTTT,CASSYSGGIQPQHF,TRBJ1-5,.,.,TRBV6-5
TGCAGTGCTGAAGACGGGGAGAAACTGTTTTTT,CSAEDGEKLFF,TRBJ1-4,.,.,TRBV20-1